This TCR beta chain was sequenced for a study of blood T cells in healthy people across ages. The germline V and J ends were trimmed by 1 base and 1 base, with 8 bases remaining between them. The CDR3 has 15 amino acids. The germline CDR1 and CDR2 sequences are LNHNV and YYDKDF (reference sequence). Study-level findings and limits: Per million T cells, the diversity of TCR beta decreased roughly linearly as age advanced.

A J-beta primer mix and a sample-barcoded 5' primer were used in a second PCR of roughly 6 to 11 cycles. From the 5' RACE reads, TCRdb called clonotypes with MiXCR, one entry per CDR3 protein. The table lists about 280,000 distinct CDR3 sequences, 27% of them singletons. As regards this clonotype: Antigen unknown.

This receptor was obtained from a woman aged 65 to 85 in good health. This rearrangement joins TRBV15 to TRBJ2-1; TRBD2 might be the D (6 bases). The specimen was blood. The CDR3 nucleotides are TGTGCCACCAGCAGAGTCGCGGGGTCCTACAATGAGCAGTTCTTC. Its protein product is CATSRVAGSYNEQFF.